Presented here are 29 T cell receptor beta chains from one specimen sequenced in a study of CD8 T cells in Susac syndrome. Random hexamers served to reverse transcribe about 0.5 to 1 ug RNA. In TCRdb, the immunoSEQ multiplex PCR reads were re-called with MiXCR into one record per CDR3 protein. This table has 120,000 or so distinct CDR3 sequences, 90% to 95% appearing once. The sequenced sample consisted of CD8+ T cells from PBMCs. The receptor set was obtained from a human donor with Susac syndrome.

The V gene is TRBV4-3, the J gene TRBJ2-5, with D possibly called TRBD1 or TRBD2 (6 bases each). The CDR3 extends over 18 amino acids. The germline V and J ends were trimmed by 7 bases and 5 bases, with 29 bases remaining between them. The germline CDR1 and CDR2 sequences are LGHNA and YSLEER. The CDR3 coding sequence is TGCGCCAGCACCCTCCACAGGGACCTGGGCGGCGGAGGGGAGACCCAGTACTTC. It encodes CASTLHRDLGGGGETQYF.

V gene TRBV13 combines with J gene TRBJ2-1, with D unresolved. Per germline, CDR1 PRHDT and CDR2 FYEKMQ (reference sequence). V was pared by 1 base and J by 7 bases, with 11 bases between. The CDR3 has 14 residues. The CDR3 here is CASSLEGQVNEQFF. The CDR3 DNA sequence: TGTGCCAGCAGCTTAGAAGGTCAGGTTAATGAGCAGTTCTTC. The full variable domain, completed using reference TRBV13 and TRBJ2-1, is AAGVIQSPRHLIKEKRETATLKCYPIPRHDTVYWYQQGPGQDPQFLISFYEKMQSDKGSIPDRFSAQQFSDYHSELNMSSLELGDSALYFCASSLEGQVNEQFFGPGTRLTVL.

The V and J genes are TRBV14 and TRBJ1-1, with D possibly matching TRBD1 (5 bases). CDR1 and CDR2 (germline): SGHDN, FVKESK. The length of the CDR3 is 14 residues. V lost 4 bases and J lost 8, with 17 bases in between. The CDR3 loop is CASSRAYRDSEAFF. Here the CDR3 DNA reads TGTGCCAGCAGCCGAGCCTACCGGGACTCGGAAGCTTTCTTT.

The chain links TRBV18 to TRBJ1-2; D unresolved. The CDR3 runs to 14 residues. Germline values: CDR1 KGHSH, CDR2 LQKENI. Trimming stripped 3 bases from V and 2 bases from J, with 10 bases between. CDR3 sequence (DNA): TGTGCCAGCTCACCCCTAAGGAGGAACTATGGCTACACCTTC. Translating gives CASSPLRRNYGYTF.

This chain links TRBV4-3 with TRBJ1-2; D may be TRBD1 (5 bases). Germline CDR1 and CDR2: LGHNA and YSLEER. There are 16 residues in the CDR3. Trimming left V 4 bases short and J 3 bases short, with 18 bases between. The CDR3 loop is CASSPLVGPTHYGYTF. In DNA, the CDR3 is TGCGCCAGCAGCCCTCTCGTGGGGCCGACCCACTATGGCTACACCTTC.

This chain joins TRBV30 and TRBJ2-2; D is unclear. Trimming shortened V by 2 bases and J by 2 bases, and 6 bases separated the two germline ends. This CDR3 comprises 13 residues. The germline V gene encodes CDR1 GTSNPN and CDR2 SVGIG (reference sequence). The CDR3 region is CAWSFGNTGELFF. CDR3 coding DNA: TGTGCCTGGAGTTTCGGAAACACCGGGGAGCTGTTTTTT.

In DNA form, the CDR3 reads TGCAGTGCTAGAGGACTAGCCTACAATGAGCAGTTCTTC. Amino acids: CSARGLAYNEQFF. The chain combines TRBV20-1 with TRBJ2-1; D is perhaps TRBD2 (6 bases). V shed 1 base and J shed 2 bases, with 6 bases lying between them. Germline CDR1 reads DFQATT; CDR2 reads SNEGSKA (reference sequence). The CDR3 consists of 13 residues.

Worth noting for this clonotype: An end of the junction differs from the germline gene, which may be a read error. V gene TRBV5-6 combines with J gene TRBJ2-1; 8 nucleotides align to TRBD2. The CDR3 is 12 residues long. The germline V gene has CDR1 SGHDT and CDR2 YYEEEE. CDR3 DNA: TGTGCCAGCACCACGGGACGGGAGGGAGGGGTCTTC. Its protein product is CASTTGREGGVF.

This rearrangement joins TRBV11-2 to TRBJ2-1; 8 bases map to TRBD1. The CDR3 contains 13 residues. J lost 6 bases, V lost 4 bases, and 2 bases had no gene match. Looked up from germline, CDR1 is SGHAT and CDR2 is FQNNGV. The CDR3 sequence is CASSSTGGNEQFF. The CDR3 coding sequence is TGTGCCAGCAGCTCAACAGGGGGCAATGAGCAGTTCTTC.

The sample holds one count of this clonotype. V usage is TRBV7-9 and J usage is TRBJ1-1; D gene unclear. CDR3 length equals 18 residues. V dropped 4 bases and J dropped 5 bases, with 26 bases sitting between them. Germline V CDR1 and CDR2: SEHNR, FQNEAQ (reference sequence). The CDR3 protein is CASSSQSLTGRSGTEAFF. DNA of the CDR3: TGTGCCAGCAGCTCGCAATCATTGACGGGGAGGAGTGGGACTGAAGCTTTCTTT.

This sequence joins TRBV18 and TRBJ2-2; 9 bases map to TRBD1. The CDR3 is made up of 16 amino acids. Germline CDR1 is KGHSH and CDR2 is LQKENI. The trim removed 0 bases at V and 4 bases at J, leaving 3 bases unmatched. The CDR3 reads CASSPPWTGATGELFF. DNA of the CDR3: TGTGCCAGCTCACCACCTTGGACAGGGGCCACCGGGGAGCTGTTTTTT.

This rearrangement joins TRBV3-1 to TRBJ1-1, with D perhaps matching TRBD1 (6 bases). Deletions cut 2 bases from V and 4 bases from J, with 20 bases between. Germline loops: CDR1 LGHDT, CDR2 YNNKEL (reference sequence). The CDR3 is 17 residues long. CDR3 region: CASSQKGGVQRGTEAFF. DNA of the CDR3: TGTGCCAGCAGCCAAAAGGGGGGGGTTCAGAGGGGCACTGAAGCTTTCTTT.

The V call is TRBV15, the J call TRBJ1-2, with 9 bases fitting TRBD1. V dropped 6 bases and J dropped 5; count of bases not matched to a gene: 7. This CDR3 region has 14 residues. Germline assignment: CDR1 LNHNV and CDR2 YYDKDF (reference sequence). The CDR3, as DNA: TGTGCCACCAGAAGGACAGGGGAGGCTTATGGCTACACCTTC. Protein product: CATRRTGEAYGYTF.

CDR3 DNA: TGCAGCGTTGCAGCCGGAATTAATGAAAAACTGTTTTTT. Its translation is CSVAAGINEKLFF. This rearrangement joins TRBV29-1 to TRBJ1-4, with D unclear. The length of the CDR3 is 13 residues. The germline CDR1 and CDR2 sequences are SQVTM and ANQGSEA. V was trimmed by 4 bases and J by 4 bases, leaving 10 bases between them.

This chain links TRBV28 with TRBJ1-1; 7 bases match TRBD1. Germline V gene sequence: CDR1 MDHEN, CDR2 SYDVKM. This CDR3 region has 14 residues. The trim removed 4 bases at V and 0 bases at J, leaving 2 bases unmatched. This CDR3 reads CASSSQGVNTEAFF. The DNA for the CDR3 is TGTGCCAGCAGTTCGCAGGGGGTGAACACTGAAGCTTTCTTT.

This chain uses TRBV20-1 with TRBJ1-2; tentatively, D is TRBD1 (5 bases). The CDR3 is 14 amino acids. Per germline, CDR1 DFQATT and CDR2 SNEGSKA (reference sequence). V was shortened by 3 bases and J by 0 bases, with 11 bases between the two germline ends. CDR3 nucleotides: TGCAGTGCTAGGGTGGCGGACACTAACTATGGCTACACCTTC. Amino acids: CSARVADTNYGYTF.

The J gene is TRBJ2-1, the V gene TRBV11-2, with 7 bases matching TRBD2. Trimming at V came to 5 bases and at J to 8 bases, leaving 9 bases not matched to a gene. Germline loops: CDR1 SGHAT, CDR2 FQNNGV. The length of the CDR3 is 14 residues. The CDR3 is CASSDRDYDDEQFF. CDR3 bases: TGTGCCAGCAGCGACCGGGACTATGACGATGAGCAGTTCTTC.

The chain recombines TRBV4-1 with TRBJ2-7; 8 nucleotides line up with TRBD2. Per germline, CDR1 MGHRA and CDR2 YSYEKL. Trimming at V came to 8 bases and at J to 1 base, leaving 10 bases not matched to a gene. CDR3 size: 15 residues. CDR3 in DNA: TGCGCCAGCGGATTGAGGGCTAGCGGGTCCTACGAGCAGTACTTC. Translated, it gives CASGLRASGSYEQYF.

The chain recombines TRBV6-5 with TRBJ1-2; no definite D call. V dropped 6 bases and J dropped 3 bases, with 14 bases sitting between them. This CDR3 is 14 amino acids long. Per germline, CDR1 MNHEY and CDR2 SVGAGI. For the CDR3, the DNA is TGTGCCAGCAGCTACCTAGGAGAGTACTATGGCTACACCTTC. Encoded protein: CASSYLGEYYGYTF.

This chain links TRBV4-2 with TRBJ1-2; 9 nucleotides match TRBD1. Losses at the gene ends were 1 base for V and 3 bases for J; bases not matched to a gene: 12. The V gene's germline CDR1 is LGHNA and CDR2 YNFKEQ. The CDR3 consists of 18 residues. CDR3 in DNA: TGTGCCAGCAGCCAAGTTGGACAGGGGATGGGCTTGGACTATGGCTACACCTTC. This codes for CASSQVGQGMGLDYGYTF.

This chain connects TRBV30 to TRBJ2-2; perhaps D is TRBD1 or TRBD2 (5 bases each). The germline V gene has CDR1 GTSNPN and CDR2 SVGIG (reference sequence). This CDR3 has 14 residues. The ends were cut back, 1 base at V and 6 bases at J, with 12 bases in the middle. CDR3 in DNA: TGTGCCTGGAGTGGGACCCGGGACGCCGGGGAGCTGTTTTTT. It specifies CAWSGTRDAGELFF. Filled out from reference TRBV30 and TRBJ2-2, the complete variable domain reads SQTIHQWPATLVQPVGSPLSLECTVEGTSNPNLYWYRQAAGRGLQLLFYSVGIGQISSEVPQNLSASRPQDRQFILSSKKLLLSDSGFYLCAWSGTRDAGELFFGEGSRLTVL.

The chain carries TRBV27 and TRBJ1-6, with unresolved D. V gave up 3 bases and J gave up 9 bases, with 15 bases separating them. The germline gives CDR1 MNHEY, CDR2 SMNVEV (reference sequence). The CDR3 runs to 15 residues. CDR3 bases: TGTGCCAGCAGTTTTGGTCTTACTGGAGGTTCACCCCTCCACTTT. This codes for CASSFGLTGGSPLHF.

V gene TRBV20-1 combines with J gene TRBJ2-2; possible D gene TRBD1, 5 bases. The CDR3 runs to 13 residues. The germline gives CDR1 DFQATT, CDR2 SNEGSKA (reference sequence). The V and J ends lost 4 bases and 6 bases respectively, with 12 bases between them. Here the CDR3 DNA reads TGCAGTGCTACTCCCAGGGATCCCGGGGAGCTGTTTTTT. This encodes CSATPRDPGELFF.

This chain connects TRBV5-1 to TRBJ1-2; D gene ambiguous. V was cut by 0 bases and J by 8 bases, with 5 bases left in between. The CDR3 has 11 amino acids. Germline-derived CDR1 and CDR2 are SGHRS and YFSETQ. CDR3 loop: CASSLGFGYTF. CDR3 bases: TGCGCCAGCAGCTTGGGATTCGGCTACACCTTC.

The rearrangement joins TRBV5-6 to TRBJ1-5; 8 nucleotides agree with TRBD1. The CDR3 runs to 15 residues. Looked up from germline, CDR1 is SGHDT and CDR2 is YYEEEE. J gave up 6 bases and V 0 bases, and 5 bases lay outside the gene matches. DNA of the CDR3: TGTGCCAGCAGCTTGGGGTCAGGGGGCCGTCAGCCCCAGCATTTT. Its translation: CASSLGSGGRQPQHF.

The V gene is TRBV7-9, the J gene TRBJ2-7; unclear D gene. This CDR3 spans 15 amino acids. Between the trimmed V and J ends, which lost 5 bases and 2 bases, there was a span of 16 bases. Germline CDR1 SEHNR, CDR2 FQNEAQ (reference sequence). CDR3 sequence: CASSTPPAGTYEQYF. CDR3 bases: TGTGCCAGCAGCACTCCCCCGGCAGGAACCTACGAGCAGTACTTC.

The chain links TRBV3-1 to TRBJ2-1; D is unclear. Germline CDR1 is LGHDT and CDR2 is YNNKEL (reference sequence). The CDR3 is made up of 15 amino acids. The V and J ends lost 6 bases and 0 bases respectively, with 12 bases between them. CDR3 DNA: TGTGCCAGCAGTGGCGTGCTGAGCTCCTACAATGAGCAGTTCTTC. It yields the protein CASSGVLSSYNEQFF.

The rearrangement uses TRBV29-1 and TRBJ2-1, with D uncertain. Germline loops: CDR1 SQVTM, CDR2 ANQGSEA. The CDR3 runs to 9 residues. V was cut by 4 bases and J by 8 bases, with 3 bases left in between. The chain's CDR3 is CSVAYEQFF. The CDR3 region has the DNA TGCAGCGTTGCCTATGAGCAGTTCTTC.

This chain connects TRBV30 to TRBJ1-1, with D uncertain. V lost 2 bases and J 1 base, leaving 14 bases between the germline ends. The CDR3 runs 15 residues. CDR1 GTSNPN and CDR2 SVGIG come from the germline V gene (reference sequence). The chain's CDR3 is CAWSPDGPGNTEAFF. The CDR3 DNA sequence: TGTGCCTGGAGTCCGGACGGGCCGGGGAACACTGAAGCTTTCTTT. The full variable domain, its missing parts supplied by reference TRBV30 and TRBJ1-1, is SQTIHQWPATLVQPVGSPLSLECTVEGTSNPNLYWYRQAAGRGLQLLFYSVGIGQISSEVPQNLSASRPQDRQFILSSKKLLLSDSGFYLCAWSPDGPGNTEAFFGQGTRLTVV.